These 2 T cell receptor beta chains were sequenced from one sample in a study of blood T cell repertoires in COVID-19 (dated by TCRdb to the early 2020s). Libraries were constructed by the immunoSEQ multiplex PCR assay. Drawn from immuneACCESS, this table holds only the in-frame rearrangements with V and J called that TCRdb kept. Clones are partly lost; checked studies trace under half to an unresolved V gene and leave the rest unexplained. Within this sample are roughly 25,000 clones, with 85% to 95% of them counted one time only. The ten largest clones add up to less than 4.5% of the sample. Sequencing was done on a sample of peripheral blood. Source of these receptors: a woman between 50 and 59 years old with active COVID-19.

The rearrangement links TRBV6-6 to TRBJ1-4; maybe TRBD1 (5 bases). Looked up from germline, CDR1 is MNHNY and CDR2 is SVGAGI (reference sequence). The ends were cut back, 5 bases at V and 5 bases at J, with 12 bases in the middle. The CDR3 totals 14 residues. CDR3 in DNA: TGTGCCAGCAGTCCAGGGTCTGTGAATGAAAAACTGTTTTTT. Amino acid sequence: CASSPGSVNEKLFF.

The rearrangement joins TRBV20-1 to TRBJ2-7; 7 bases fit TRBD1. J gave up 6 bases and V 3 bases, and 5 bases lay outside the gene matches. The germline CDR1 and CDR2 sequences are DFQATT and SNEGSKA (reference sequence). This CDR3 has 12 amino acids. Here the CDR3 reads CSASGQVGEQYF. In DNA, the CDR3 is TGCAGTGCTAGTGGACAGGTTGGCGAGCAGTACTTC.